A single sample gave rise to the 7 T cell receptor beta chains below, sequenced in a study of Graves' ophthalmopathy and Graves' hyperthyroidism. RNA transcripts were the source from which TCR beta CDR3 regions were amplified. An opening RT-PCR round employed HTBI primers and preceded a second-round multiplex PCR. Via MiXCR, TCRdb re-called the multiplex PCR reads, giving one row per CDR3 protein. The sample has nearly 400,000 distinct CDR3 sequences, 15% to 20% seen once; the top ten hold around 1.6%. The sample taken for sequencing was peripheral blood. These receptors came from a woman younger than 35 with Graves' ophthalmopathy.

This clonotype was recorded many times. This chain joins TRBV19 and TRBJ2-2; 8 nucleotides line up with TRBD1. Germline CDR1 is LNHDA and CDR2 is SQIVND (reference sequence). The V gene end was trimmed by 9 bases and the J gene end by 4 bases; junction bases not matched to a gene: 7. The CDR3 is made up of 14 amino acids. CDR3: CASRTGLSTGELFF. The DNA for the CDR3 is TGTGCCAGCAGGACAGGGTTGAGCACCGGGGAGCTGTTTTTT.

This clonotype was picked up one time. The V call is TRBV6-2 or TRBV6-3, the J call TRBJ2-7; 11 bases are a match to TRBD2. The CDR3 loop spans 14 amino acids. V lost 6 bases and J lost 2; bases outside the gene matches: 3. CDR1 MNHEY and CDR2 SVGEGT come from the germline V gene. The DNA of the CDR3 is TGTGCCAGCAGAACTAGCGGGGGAACCTACGAGCAGTACTTC. This codes for CASRTSGGTYEQYF.

This clonotype occurred many times. The chain is built from TRBV2 and TRBJ1-5; TRBD1 matches at 9 bases. CDR1 and CDR2 (germline): SNHLY, FYNNEI. The length of the CDR3 is 15 residues. With V trimmed by 6 bases and J by 0 bases, 3 bases remained unmatched. CDR3 loop: CASRGQGNSNQPQHF. The CDR3 nucleotides read TGTGCCAGCAGGGGACAGGGCAATAGCAATCAGCCCCAGCATTTT.

The table lists this clonotype with many counts. The chain combines TRBV9 with TRBJ1-2, with 7 nucleotides matching TRBD1. The V and J ends lost 0 bases and 6 bases, in that order; junction bases with no gene match: 8. Looked up from germline, CDR1 is SGDLS and CDR2 is YYNGEE. The length of the CDR3 is 15 residues. The CDR3 is CASSVGGDSPHGYTF. CDR3 DNA: TGTGCCAGCAGCGTAGGTGGGGACAGCCCGCATGGCTACACCTTC.

This clonotype was recorded at least ten times. V is TRBV9 and J is TRBJ2-3; D possibly corresponds to TRBD2 (6 bases). Between the trimmed V and J ends, which lost 6 bases and 0 bases, there was a span of 17 bases. CDR3 length equals 16 residues. Germline assignment: CDR1 SGDLS and CDR2 YYNGEE. The DNA for the CDR3 is TGTGCCAGCAACCCGGGACTTCCCACTAGCACAGATACGCAGTATTTT. Its translation is CASNPGLPTSTDTQYF.

The J gene is TRBJ2-7, the V gene TRBV20-1; 10 bases are a match to TRBD2. This CDR3 region has 14 residues. The V and J ends lost 5 bases and 4 bases, in that order; junction bases with no gene match: 8. CDR1 and CDR2 (germline): DFQATT, SNEGSKA (reference sequence). CDR3 amino acids: CSAVISGRLYEQYF. DNA for the CDR3: TGCAGTGCTGTAATTAGCGGGAGGTTGTACGAGCAGTACTTC.

This clonotype was observed many times. V is TRBV6-5 and J is TRBJ1-1; no reliable D call. This CDR3 is built from 11 residues. Looked up from germline, CDR1 is MNHEY and CDR2 is SVGAGI. The V and J ends lost 8 bases and 5 bases respectively, with 9 bases between them. CDR3 sequence reads: CASGFGTEAFF. The CDR3, as DNA: TGTGCCAGCGGTTTCGGGACTGAAGCTTTCTTT.